The 9 T cell receptor beta chains below all came from one sample that was sequenced in a study of cytomegalovirus exposure and HLA in healthy donors. Use of 60 Vbeta and 13 Jbeta primers characterized the PCR. Some clones are missing from TCRdb's copy, which holds only in-frame ones; the method was immunoSEQ multiplex PCR. Of more than 250,000 clones listed, roughly 90% are singletons. The specimen was PBMCs. Receptors were obtained from a woman in her late teens or twenties in good health and CMV-seronegative.

The chain joins TRBV18 to TRBJ1-1; TRBD1 aligns across 7 bases. Trimming cost V 1 base and J 0 bases; bases outside gene matches: 20. The CDR3 runs to 21 residues. Germline V lookup: CDR1 KGHSH, CDR2 LQKENI. The CDR3 nucleotides are TGTGCCAGCTCACCACTCTCCATGAGACAGGGACCATTAAAGATGAACACTGAAGCTTTCTTT. This codes for CASSPLSMRQGPLKMNTEAFF. Full variable domain (outside the CDR3, taken from reference TRBV18 and TRBJ1-1): NAGVMQNPRHLVRRRGQEARLRCSPMKGHSHVYWYRQLPEEGLKFMVYLQKENIIDESGMPKERFSAEFPKEGPSILRIQQVVRGDSAAYFCASSPLSMRQGPLKMNTEAFFGQGTRLTVV.

This chain uses TRBV9 with TRBJ2-3, with 11 bases matching TRBD2. V was clipped by 3 bases and J by 2 bases; unmatched bases: 5. This CDR3 has 16 amino acids. The germline CDR1 and CDR2 sequences are SGDLS and YYNGEE. The CDR3 sequence is CASSARTSGYTDTQYF. Written as DNA, the CDR3 is TGTGCCAGCAGCGCCCGGACTAGCGGGTACACAGATACGCAGTATTTT.

The CDR3 DNA reads TGTGCCAGCAGCTTTTACAGGGGCCCCAATCAGCCCCAGCATTTT. Translated: CASSFYRGPNQPQHF. The V gene is TRBV7-2, the J gene TRBJ1-5; 7 bases map to TRBD1. J lost 3 bases, V lost 3 bases, and 5 bases had no gene match. The CDR3 consists of 15 residues. Germline CDR1 SGHTA, CDR2 FQGNSA.

The chain uses TRBV10-1 and TRBJ2-3; D may be TRBD1 (6 bases). Per germline, CDR1 WNHNN and CDR2 SYGVQD (reference sequence). V was shortened by 3 bases and J by 0 bases, with 10 bases between the two germline ends. CDR3 size: 15 residues. The CDR3: CASSEGGRSTDTQYF. The DNA for the CDR3 is TGCGCCAGCAGTGAAGGGGGTAGGAGCACAGATACGCAGTATTTT.

The genes are TRBV29-1 and TRBJ2-3; 8 nucleotides align to TRBD1. V trimming: 7 bases; J trimming: 1 base; junction bases outside the gene matches: 7. The length of the CDR3 is 14 residues. The V gene's germline CDR1 is SQVTM and CDR2 ANQGSEA. The CDR3 here is CSAETGAGTDTQYF. CDR3 sequence (DNA): TGCAGCGCAGAGACAGGGGCCGGCACAGATACGCAGTATTTT.

The CDR3 sequence: CASGRQEANYGYTF. CDR3 in DNA: TGTGCCAGCGGTAGACAGGAGGCTAACTATGGCTACACCTTC. The rearrangement links TRBV6-1 to TRBJ1-2; possibly TRBD1 for D (6 bases). CDR1 is MNHNS, CDR2 SASEGT, per germline. The CDR3 runs 14 residues. V was shortened by 8 bases and J by 0 bases, with 13 bases between the two germline ends.

The rearrangement joins TRBV6-1 to TRBJ2-7; 8 bases match TRBD2. The CDR3 covers 15 residues. The germline CDR1 and CDR2 sequences are MNHNS and SASEGT. V gave up 10 bases and J gave up 0 bases; unmatched junction bases: 11. The CDR3 DNA reads as TGTGCCACCCGAAGAGGCGGGGGGCTCTCCTACGAGCAGTACTTC. Translating it yields CATRRGGGLSYEQYF.

The CDR3 reads CASIRTENEKLFF. DNA of the CDR3: TGTGCCAGCATTCGGACAGAGAATGAAAAACTGTTTTTT. V and J are TRBV2 and TRBJ1-4; a weak D match, TRBD1 (6 bases). The CDR3 covers 13 residues. Trimming stripped 7 bases from V and 5 bases from J, with 11 bases between. Germline CDR1 and CDR2: SNHLY and FYNNEI. The entire variable domain, with the rest obtained from reference TRBV2 and TRBJ1-4, is as follows: EPEVTQTPSHQVTQMGQEVILRCVPISNHLYFYWYRQILGQKVEFLVSFYNNEISEKSEIFDDQFSVERPDGSNFTLKIRSTKLEDSAMYFCASIRTENEKLFFGSGTQLSVL.

The V call is TRBV11-3, the J call TRBJ2-1; 8 bases are a match to TRBD2. In germline, CDR1 is SGHNT, CDR2 YENEEA. The CDR3 is 12 residues long. V was pared by 5 bases and J by 8 bases, with 2 bases of the junction left unmatched. As DNA, the CDR3 is TGTGCCAGCAGCCGTAGCGGGGATGAGCAGTTCTTC. Translating it yields CASSRSGDEQFF.